Each of the 28 T cell receptor beta chains below was sequenced from the same sample in a study of cytomegalovirus exposure and HLA in healthy donors. PCR employed 60 Vbeta and 13 Jbeta primers. The method was immunoSEQ multiplex PCR; TCRdb's version includes in-frame clones alone and lacks a portion of them. The table includes some 200,000 clones, roughly 80% detected once. The sequenced sample was PBMCs. The receptor source for this set is a man between 50 and 59 years old in good health and CMV-seronegative.

This chain joins TRBV2 and TRBJ1-2, with TRBD1 matching 7 bases. V shed 4 bases and J 14 bases; nucleotides not matched to a gene: 10. Germline-derived CDR1 and CDR2 are SNHLY and FYNNEI. This CDR3 contains 12 residues. The CDR3 nucleotides read TGTGCCAGCAGTGGTGGCCTACAGGGGTGTACCTTC. Translation gives CASSGGLQGCTF.

The chain carries TRBV27 and TRBJ2-7, with D perhaps TRBD2 (5 bases). The CDR3 is made up of 12 amino acids. CDR1 and CDR2 (germline): MNHEY, SMNVEV (reference sequence). V was shortened by 5 bases and J by 5 bases, with 10 bases between the two germline ends. In DNA form, the CDR3 reads TGTGCCAGCAGTCCGAGAGGGAACGAGCAGTACTTC. This translates into CASSPRGNEQYF.

The chain couples TRBV7-8 to TRBJ1-2; 7 positions match TRBD1. V lost 10 bases and J lost 4; bases outside the gene matches: 9. This CDR3 has 13 residues. CDR1 and CDR2 from the germline V gene are SGHVS and FQNEAQ. CDR3 protein: CATSRQGVYGYTF. The DNA for the CDR3 is TGTGCCACGAGCAGACAGGGTGTCTATGGCTACACCTTC.

The chain has TRBV9 and TRBJ2-1; a weak D match, TRBD1 (6 bases). Germline CDR1 SGDLS, CDR2 YYNGEE. Between the trimmed V and J ends, which lost 6 bases and 3 bases, there was a span of 13 bases. The length of the CDR3 is 14 residues. Written as DNA, the CDR3 is TGTGCCAGCAATAAGGGGGAGAACTACAATGAGCAGTTCTTC. Encoded protein: CASNKGENYNEQFF. Full variable domain (rest looked up from reference TRBV9 and TRBJ2-1): DSGVTQTPKHLITATGQRVTLRCSPRSGDLSVYWYQQSLDQGLQFLIQYYNGEERAKGNILERFSAQQFPDLHSELNLSSLELGDSALYFCASNKGENYNEQFFGPGTRLTVL.

A note on this clone: This same CDR3 is encoded by further DNA sequences in the sample. This chain joins TRBV5-1 and TRBJ2-7; a weak D match, TRBD1 (6 bases). Trimming shortened V by 0 bases and J by 2 bases, and 9 bases separated the two germline ends. From germline, CDR1 is SGHRS and CDR2 YFSETQ. This CDR3 contains 14 residues. The CDR3 protein is CASSLVPGAYEQYF. In DNA, the CDR3 is TGCGCCAGCAGCTTGGTCCCAGGGGCCTACGAGCAGTACTTC.

This clone was seen a handful of times. The J gene is TRBJ1-4, the V gene TRBV9, with D perhaps matching TRBD1 (5 bases). Germline loops: CDR1 SGDLS, CDR2 YYNGEE. This CDR3 has 10 residues. The germline V and J ends were trimmed by 7 bases and 8 bases, with 6 bases remaining between them. The CDR3 loop is CASGGEKLFF. For the CDR3, the DNA is TGTGCCAGCGGGGGGGAAAAACTGTTTTTT.

V and J are TRBV7-2 and TRBJ2-3, with D maybe TRBD2 (7 bases). Germline V lookup: CDR1 SGHTA, CDR2 FQGNSA. V was trimmed by 2 bases and J by 3 bases, leaving 12 bases between them. This CDR3 has 15 amino acids. The CDR3 protein is CASSLWGGQTDTQYF. Here the CDR3 DNA reads TGTGCCAGCAGCTTATGGGGGGGGCAGACAGATACGCAGTATTTT. Together with reference TRBV7-2 and TRBJ2-3, the CDR3 gives the full variable domain: GAGVSQSPSNKVTEKGKDVELRCDPISGHTALYWYRQSLGQGLEFLIYFQGNSAPDKSGLPSDRFSAERTGGSVSTLTIQRTQQEDSAVYLCASSLWGGQTDTQYFGPGTRLTVL.

The chain employs TRBV7-9 and TRBJ2-2; 7 bases are shared with TRBD2. Germline-derived CDR1 and CDR2 are SEHNR and FQNEAQ (reference sequence). J was trimmed by 0 bases and V by 5 bases; bases with no gene match: 6. CDR3 length: 16 amino acids. Here the CDR3 DNA reads TGTGCCAGCAGCGCACTGGGGGGGTCGAACACCGGGGAGCTGTTTTTT. This codes for CASSALGGSNTGELFF.

This chain uses TRBV11-1 with TRBJ1-1; D uncertain. There are 15 residues in the CDR3. V was trimmed by 5 bases and J by 4 bases, leaving 17 bases between them. Germline assignment: CDR1 SGHAT and CDR2 FQDESV (reference sequence). CDR3 sequence: CASSEAGVSSTEAFF. CDR3 nucleotide sequence: TGTGCCAGCAGCGAAGCCGGGGTGTCGAGCACTGAAGCTTTCTTT.

The chain is built from TRBV5-5 and TRBJ1-5; TRBD1 agrees at 9 bases. Germline values: CDR1 SGHKS, CDR2 YYEKEE (reference sequence). The CDR3 totals 15 residues. V shed 2 bases and J 7 bases; nucleotides not matched to a gene: 7. CDR3 amino acids: CASSLTGGASQPQHF. DNA for the CDR3: TGTGCCAGCAGCTTAACAGGGGGCGCGTCCCAGCCCCAGCATTTT.

The CDR3 DNA is TGTGCCAGCAGCGTAGGGGGGGGGACAGGGCCGAATGAGCAGTTCTTC. It translates to CASSVGGGTGPNEQFF. The rearrangement links TRBV9 to TRBJ2-1; the match to TRBD1 covers 9 bases. Trimming at V came to 0 bases and at J to 7 bases, leaving 8 bases not matched to a gene. This CDR3 spans 16 amino acids. Germline CDR1 is SGDLS and CDR2 is YYNGEE.

The chain is built from TRBV29-1 and TRBJ2-1, with TRBD1 matching 9 bases. The V gene's germline CDR1 is SQVTM and CDR2 ANQGSEA. The length of the CDR3 is 11 residues. The V segment lost 6 bases and the J segment 8 bases; nucleotides outside the gene matches: 2. DNA for the CDR3: TGCAGCGTACAGGGGGCCTATGAGCAGTTCTTC. Translated, it gives CSVQGAYEQFF.

This sequence joins TRBV19 and TRBJ1-6; D gene unclear. V shed 2 bases and J shed 4 bases, with 3 bases lying between them. The CDR3 runs to 13 residues. Germline V gene data show CDR1 as LNHDA and CDR2 as SQIVND (reference sequence). In DNA, the CDR3 is TGTGCCAGTAGTATACAATATAATTCACCCCTCCACTTT. This gives the protein CASSIQYNSPLHF.

CDR3 nucleotides: TGCGCCAGCAGCCCGGCGACAGGGAACCCCTACGAGCAGTACTTC. Its protein is CASSPATGNPYEQYF. The J gene is TRBJ2-7, the V gene TRBV5-1; 7 bases fit TRBD1. Trimming at V came to 4 bases and at J to 2 bases, leaving 9 bases not matched to a gene. Germline-derived CDR1 and CDR2 are SGHRS and YFSETQ. CDR3 length: 15 residues.

V is TRBV27 and J is TRBJ1-1; D unresolved. This CDR3 has 15 amino acids. CDR1 is MNHEY and CDR2 is SMNVEV in the germline V gene (reference sequence). V lost 5 bases, J lost 1 base, and 14 bases lay in between. The CDR3 spells CASSARGFTNTEAFF. The CDR3 region has the DNA TGTGCCAGCAGTGCCCGCGGGTTCACGAACACTGAAGCTTTCTTT.

This chain connects TRBV5-1 to TRBJ1-2; the match to TRBD1 covers 10 bases. This CDR3 spans 16 amino acids. The V segment lost 3 bases and the J segment 4 bases; nucleotides outside the gene matches: 9. Germline CDR1 is SGHRS and CDR2 is YFSETQ. The DNA for the CDR3 is TGCGCCAGCAGCTCCTCGTGGACAGGGGGAGGCTATGGCTACACCTTC. Translating gives CASSSSWTGGGYGYTF.

Worth noting for this clone: An end of the junction does not agree with germline; a read error may underlie this. The chain is built from TRBV7-2 and TRBJ1-1; 7 positions agree with TRBD1. Germline V CDR1 and CDR2: SGHTA, FQGNSA. This CDR3 comprises 13 residues. The CDR3 DNA reads TGTGCCAGCAGCCAGGGACAGAACATTGAAGCTTTCTTT. It encodes CASSQGQNIEAFF.

This clone was observed a few times. CDR3 protein: CASSPEWGAGNQPQHF. CDR3 nucleotide sequence: TGTGCCAGCAGTCCGGAATGGGGCGCGGGCAATCAGCCCCAGCATTTT. This sequence joins TRBV27 and TRBJ1-5; a possible D gene is TRBD1 (5 bases). V was pared by 5 bases and J by 2 bases, with 16 bases between. The length of the CDR3 is 16 residues. CDR1 and CDR2 (germline): MNHEY, SMNVEV (reference sequence).

The chain joins TRBV4-1 to TRBJ2-7; tentatively, D is TRBD1 (6 bases). Germline CDR1 MGHRA, CDR2 YSYEKL. The CDR3 loop spans 12 amino acids. V lost 4 bases and J lost 6, with 10 bases in between. The chain's CDR3 is CASSRLGGEQYF. CDR3 sequence (DNA): TGCGCCAGCAGCCGATTAGGGGGCGAGCAGTACTTC.

The gene calls are TRBV5-4 and TRBJ2-3; TRBD2 is a possible D gene (5 bases). Germline V gene lookup returns CDR1 SGHNT and CDR2 YYREEE (reference sequence). This CDR3 has 15 residues. V lost 4 bases, J lost 2 bases, and 14 bases lay in between. CDR3 region: CASSPGGRVTDTQYF. The CDR3, as DNA: TGTGCCAGCAGCCCGGGTGGGCGGGTCACAGATACGCAGTATTTT.

This chain links TRBV15 with TRBJ1-4; D not certain. This CDR3 contains 15 residues. Germline V gene lookup returns CDR1 LNHNV and CDR2 YYDKDF (reference sequence). Trimming left V 0 bases short and J 2 bases short, with 7 bases between. The CDR3 here is CATSRDFSTNEKLFF. The CDR3 DNA follows: TGTGCCACCAGCAGAGATTTCTCTACTAATGAAAAACTGTTTTTT. Filled out from reference TRBV15 and TRBJ1-4, the complete variable domain reads DAMVIQNPRYQVTQFGKPVTLSCSQTLNHNVMYWYQQKSSQAPKLLFHYYDKDFNNEADTPDNFQSRRPNTSFCFLDIRSPGLGDTAMYLCATSRDFSTNEKLFFGSGTQLSVL.

The chain uses TRBV9 and TRBJ2-3; tentatively, D is TRBD1 (7 bases). The CDR3 runs to 17 residues. The germline CDR1 and CDR2 sequences are SGDLS and YYNGEE. The ends were cut back, 4 bases at V and 2 bases at J, with 20 bases in the middle. DNA for the CDR3: TGTGCCAGCAGCCCACCGGAGGGGGCGGGATCCACAGATACGCAGTATTTT. Its translation: CASSPPEGAGSTDTQYF.

Of note for this clone: This same CDR3 is encoded by further DNA sequences in the sample. This chain links TRBV7-3 with TRBJ2-5; tentative D call: TRBD1 (5 bases). The V end lost 6 bases, the J end lost 3 bases, and 11 bases lay between the germline ends. The V gene's germline CDR1 is SGHTA and CDR2 FQGTGA. The CDR3 runs to 13 residues. The CDR3 region is CASSLLTEETQYF. Written as DNA, the CDR3 is TGTGCCAGCAGTTTACTGACAGAAGAGACCCAGTACTTC.

This chain uses TRBV13 with TRBJ2-5, with a possible D match to TRBD1 (6 bases). Gene TRBJ2-7 matches the end of the DNA better, so the J call may be wrong. This CDR3 is 14 amino acids long. Germline CDR1 reads PRHDT; CDR2 reads FYEKMQ (reference sequence). CDR3 sequence reads: CASSLGQGRYEQYF. The CDR3 nucleotides read TGTGCCAGCAGCTTAGGGCAGGGGAGATACGAGCAGTACTTC.

The J gene is TRBJ1-1, the V gene TRBV19; 7 nucleotides line up with TRBD1. Germline loops: CDR1 LNHDA, CDR2 SQIVND (reference sequence). After removal of 9 bases from V and 5 bases from J, the junction contained 18 bases not matched to a gene. This CDR3 contains 16 residues. The CDR3 DNA is TGTGCCAGCAGTCAAGAGACAGGGATTCTACGAACTGAAGCTTTCTTT. Protein sequence: CASSQETGILRTEAFF.

This chain links TRBV7-9 with TRBJ2-7; 7 nucleotides align to TRBD1. The CDR3 runs 15 residues. V shed 3 bases and J 2 bases; nucleotides not matched to a gene: 7. CDR1 is SEHNR, CDR2 FQNEAQ, per germline (reference sequence). Here the CDR3 reads CASSFGTRGPYEQYF. CDR3 nucleotides: TGTGCCAGCAGCTTCGGGACAAGGGGGCCCTACGAGCAGTACTTC. Drawing the rest from reference TRBV7-9 and TRBJ2-7, the complete variable domain is DTGVSQNPRHKITKRGQNVTFRCDPISEHNRLYWYRQTLGQGPEFLTYFQNEAQLEKSRLLSDRFSAERPKGSFSTLEIQRTEQGDSAMYLCASSFGTRGPYEQYFGPGTRLTVT.

This chain connects TRBV6-1 to TRBJ1-6; D gene unclear. The V gene's germline CDR1 is MNHNS and CDR2 SASEGT. The CDR3 sequence is 13 residues long. The germline V and J ends were trimmed by 10 bases and 7 bases, with 14 bases remaining between them. The CDR3 bases are TGTGCCACTTCCGGCACAGACAATTCACCCCTCCACTTT. Translating it yields CATSGTDNSPLHF.

This chain links TRBV19 with TRBJ2-7; weak D call: TRBD2 (7 bases). With 5 bases removed from V and 4 bases from J, the gap between germline ends came to 18 bases. This CDR3 contains 15 residues. Germline CDR1 and CDR2: LNHDA and SQIVND (reference sequence). Here the CDR3 reads CASSPGGLPVYEQYF. The CDR3 nucleotides are TGTGCCAGTAGTCCCGGGGGGCTCCCTGTGTACGAGCAGTACTTC.